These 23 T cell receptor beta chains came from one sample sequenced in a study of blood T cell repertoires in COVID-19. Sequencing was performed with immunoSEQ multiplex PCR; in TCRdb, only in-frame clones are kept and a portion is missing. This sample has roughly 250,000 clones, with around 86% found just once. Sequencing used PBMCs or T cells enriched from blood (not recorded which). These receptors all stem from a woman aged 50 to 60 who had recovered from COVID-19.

In DNA form, the CDR3 reads TGTGCCAGCAGCTCTAGAGGTTTGTCAACTAATGAAAAACTGTTTTTT. Amino acids: CASSSRGLSTNEKLFF. V usage is TRBV11-2 and J usage is TRBJ1-4; D gene uncertain. Germline loops: CDR1 SGHAT, CDR2 FQNNGV. This CDR3 comprises 16 residues. V lost 4 bases and J lost 0, with 12 bases in between.

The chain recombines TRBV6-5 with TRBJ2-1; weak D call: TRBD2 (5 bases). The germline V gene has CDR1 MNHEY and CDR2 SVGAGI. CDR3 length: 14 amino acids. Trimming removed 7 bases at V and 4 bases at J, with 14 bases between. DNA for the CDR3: TGTGCCAGCATGAAGGTCTCGGGGTACAATGAGCAGTTCTTC. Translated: CASMKVSGYNEQFF.

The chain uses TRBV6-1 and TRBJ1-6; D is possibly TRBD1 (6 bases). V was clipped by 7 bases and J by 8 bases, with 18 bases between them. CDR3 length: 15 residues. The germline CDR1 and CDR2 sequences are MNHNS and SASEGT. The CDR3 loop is CASIAGQSRDSPLHF. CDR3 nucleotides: TGTGCCAGCATAGCGGGACAATCGAGGGATTCACCCCTCCACTTT.

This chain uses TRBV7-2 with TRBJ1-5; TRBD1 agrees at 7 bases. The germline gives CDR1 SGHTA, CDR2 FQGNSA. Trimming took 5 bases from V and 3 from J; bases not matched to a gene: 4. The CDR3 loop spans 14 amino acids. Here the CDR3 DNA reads TGTGCCAGCAGCCAGGGGACAGCCAATCAGCCCCAGCATTTT. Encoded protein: CASSQGTANQPQHF.

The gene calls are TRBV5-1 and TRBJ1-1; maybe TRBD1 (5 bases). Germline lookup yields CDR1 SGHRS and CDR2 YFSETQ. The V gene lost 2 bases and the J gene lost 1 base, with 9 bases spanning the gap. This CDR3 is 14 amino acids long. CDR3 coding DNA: TGCGCCAGCAGCTTAGGGGCATCGAACACTGAAGCTTTCTTT. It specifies CASSLGASNTEAFF.

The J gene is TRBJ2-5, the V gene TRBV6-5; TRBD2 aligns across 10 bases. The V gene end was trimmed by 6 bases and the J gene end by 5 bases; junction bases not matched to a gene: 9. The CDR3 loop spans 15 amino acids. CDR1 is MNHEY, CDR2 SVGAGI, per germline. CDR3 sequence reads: CASRPPPGLAETQYF. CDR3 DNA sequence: TGTGCCAGCAGACCGCCCCCGGGACTAGCGGAGACCCAGTACTTC.

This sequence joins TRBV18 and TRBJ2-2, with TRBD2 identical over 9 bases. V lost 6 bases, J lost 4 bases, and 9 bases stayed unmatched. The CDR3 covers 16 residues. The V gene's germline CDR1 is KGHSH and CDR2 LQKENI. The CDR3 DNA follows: TGTGCCAGCTCGCAGTTAGCGGGAGTCACCACCGGGGAGCTGTTTTTT. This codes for CASSQLAGVTTGELFF.

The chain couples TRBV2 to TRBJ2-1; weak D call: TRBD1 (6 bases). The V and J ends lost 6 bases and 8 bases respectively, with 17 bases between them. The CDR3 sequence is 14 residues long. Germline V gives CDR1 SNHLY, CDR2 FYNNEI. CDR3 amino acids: CASRGASLVYEQFF. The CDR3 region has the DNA TGTGCCAGCAGGGGGGCATCCTTAGTCTATGAGCAGTTCTTC.

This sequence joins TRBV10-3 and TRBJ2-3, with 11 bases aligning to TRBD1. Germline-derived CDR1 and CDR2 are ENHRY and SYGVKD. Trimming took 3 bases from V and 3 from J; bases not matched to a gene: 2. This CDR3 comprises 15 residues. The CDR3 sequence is CAISDGDRGTDTQYF. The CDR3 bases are TGTGCCATCAGTGATGGGGACAGGGGGACAGATACGCAGTATTTT.

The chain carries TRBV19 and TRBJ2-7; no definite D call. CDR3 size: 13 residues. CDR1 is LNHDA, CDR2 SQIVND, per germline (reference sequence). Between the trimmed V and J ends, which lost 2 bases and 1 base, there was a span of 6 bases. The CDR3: CASSIFISYEQYF. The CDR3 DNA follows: TGTGCCAGTAGTATATTTATATCCTACGAGCAGTACTTC.

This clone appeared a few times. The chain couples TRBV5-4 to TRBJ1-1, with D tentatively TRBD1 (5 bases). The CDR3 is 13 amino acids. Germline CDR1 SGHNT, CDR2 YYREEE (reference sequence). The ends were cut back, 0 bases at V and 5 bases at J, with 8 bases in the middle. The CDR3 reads CASSLGEGTEAFF. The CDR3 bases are TGTGCCAGCAGCTTGGGGGAGGGGACTGAAGCTTTCTTT.

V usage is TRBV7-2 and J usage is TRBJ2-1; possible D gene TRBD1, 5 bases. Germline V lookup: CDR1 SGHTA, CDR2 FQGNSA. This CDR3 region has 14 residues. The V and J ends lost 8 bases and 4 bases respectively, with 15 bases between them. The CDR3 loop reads CASGFSGMYNEQFF. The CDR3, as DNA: TGTGCCAGCGGTTTCTCAGGGATGTACAATGAGCAGTTCTTC.

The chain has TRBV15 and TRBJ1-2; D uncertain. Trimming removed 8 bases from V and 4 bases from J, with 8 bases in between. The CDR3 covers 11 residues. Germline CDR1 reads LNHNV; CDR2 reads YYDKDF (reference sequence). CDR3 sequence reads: CATGSVYGYTF. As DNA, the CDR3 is TGTGCCACCGGTAGTGTCTATGGCTACACCTTC.

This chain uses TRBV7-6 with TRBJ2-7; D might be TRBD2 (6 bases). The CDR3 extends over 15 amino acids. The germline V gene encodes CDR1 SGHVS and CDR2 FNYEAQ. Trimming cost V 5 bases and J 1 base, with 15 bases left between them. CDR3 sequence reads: CASSPLRGNSYEQYF. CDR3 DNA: TGTGCCAGCAGCCCCCTTCGGGGGAATTCCTACGAGCAGTACTTC. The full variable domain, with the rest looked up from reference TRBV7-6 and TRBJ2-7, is GAGVSQSPRYKVTKRGQDVALRCDPISGHVSLYWYRQALGQGPEFLTYFNYEAQQDKSGLPNDRFSAERPEGSISTLTIQRTEQRDSAMYRCASSPLRGNSYEQYFGPGTRLTVT.

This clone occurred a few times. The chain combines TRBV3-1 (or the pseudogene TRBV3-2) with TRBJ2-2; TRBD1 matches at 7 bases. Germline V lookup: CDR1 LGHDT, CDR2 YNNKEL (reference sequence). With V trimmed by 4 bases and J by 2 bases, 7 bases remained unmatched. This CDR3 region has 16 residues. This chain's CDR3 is CASSLNRGVNTGELFF. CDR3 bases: TGTGCCAGCAGCCTTAACAGGGGAGTTAACACCGGGGAGCTGTTTTTT.

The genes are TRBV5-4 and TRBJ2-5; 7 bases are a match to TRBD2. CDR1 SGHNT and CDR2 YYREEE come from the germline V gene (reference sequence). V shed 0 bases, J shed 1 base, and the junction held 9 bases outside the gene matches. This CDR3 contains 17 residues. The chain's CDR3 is CASSLATSAGGQETQYF. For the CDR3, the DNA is TGTGCCAGCAGCTTGGCAACTAGCGCCGGCGGCCAAGAGACCCAGTACTTC.

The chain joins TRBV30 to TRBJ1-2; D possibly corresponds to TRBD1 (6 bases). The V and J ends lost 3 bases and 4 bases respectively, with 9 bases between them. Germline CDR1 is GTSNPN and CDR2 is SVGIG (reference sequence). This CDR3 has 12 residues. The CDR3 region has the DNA TGTGCCTGGAGCACAGGGTTCTATGGCTACACCTTC. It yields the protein CAWSTGFYGYTF.

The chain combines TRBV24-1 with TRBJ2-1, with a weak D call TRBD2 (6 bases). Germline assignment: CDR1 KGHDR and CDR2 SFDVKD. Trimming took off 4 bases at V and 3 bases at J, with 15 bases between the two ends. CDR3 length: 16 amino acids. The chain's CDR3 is CATSEQTGEHYNEQFF. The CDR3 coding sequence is TGTGCCACCAGTGAACAAACGGGAGAGCACTACAATGAGCAGTTCTTC.

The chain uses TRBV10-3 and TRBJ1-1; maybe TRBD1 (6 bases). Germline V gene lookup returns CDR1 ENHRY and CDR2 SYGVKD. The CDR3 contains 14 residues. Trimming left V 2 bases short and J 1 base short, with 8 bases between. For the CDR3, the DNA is TGTGCCATCAGTGAGCCGGACAGGAACACTGAAGCTTTCTTT. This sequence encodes CAISEPDRNTEAFF.

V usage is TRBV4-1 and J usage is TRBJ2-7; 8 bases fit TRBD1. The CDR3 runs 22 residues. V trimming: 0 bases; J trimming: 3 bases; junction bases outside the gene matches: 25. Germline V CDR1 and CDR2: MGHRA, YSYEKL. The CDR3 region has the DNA TGCGCCAGCAGCCAAGATATGCTGGGTCCCGGGACAGGACTCACCTATTACTACGAGCAGTACTTC. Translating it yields CASSQDMLGPGTGLTYYYEQYF.

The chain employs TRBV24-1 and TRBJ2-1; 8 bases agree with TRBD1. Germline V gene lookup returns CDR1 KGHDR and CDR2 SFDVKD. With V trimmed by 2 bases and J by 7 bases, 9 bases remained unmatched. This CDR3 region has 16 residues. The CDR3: CATSDSSRGLVNEQFF. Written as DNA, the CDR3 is TGTGCCACCAGTGATTCTTCCAGGGGGCTCGTGAATGAGCAGTTCTTC.

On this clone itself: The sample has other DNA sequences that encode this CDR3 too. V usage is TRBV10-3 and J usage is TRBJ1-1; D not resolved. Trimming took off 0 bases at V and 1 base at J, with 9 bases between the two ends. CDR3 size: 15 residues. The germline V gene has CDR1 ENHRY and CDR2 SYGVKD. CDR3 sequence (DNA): TGTGCCATCAGTGAGTCACCAGGAAAGAACACTGAAGCTTTCTTT. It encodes CAISESPGKNTEAFF.

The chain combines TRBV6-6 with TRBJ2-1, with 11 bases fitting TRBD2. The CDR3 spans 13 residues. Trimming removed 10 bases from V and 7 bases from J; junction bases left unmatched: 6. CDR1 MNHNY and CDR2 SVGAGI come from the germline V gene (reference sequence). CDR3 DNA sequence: TGTGCCACACTAGCGGGAGAGTGGAATGAGCAGTTCTTC. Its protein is CATLAGEWNEQFF.